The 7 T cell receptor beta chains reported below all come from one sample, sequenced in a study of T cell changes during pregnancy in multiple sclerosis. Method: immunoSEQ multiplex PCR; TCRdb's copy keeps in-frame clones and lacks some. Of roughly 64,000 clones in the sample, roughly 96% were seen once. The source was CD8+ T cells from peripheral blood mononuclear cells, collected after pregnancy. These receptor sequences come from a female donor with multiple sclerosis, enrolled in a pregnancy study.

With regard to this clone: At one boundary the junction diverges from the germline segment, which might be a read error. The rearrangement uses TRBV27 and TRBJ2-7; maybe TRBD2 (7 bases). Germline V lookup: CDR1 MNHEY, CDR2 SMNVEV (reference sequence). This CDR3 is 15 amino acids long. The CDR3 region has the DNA TGTGCCAGCAGTTTGGGGGGGGCGGCCTCCCACGAGCAGTACTTC. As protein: CASSLGGAASHEQYF.

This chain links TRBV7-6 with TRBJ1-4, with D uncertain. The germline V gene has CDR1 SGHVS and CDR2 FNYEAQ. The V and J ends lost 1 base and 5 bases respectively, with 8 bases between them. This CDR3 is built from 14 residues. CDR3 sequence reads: CASSLVPGNEKLFF. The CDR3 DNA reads TGTGCCAGCAGCTTAGTCCCCGGGAATGAAAAACTGTTTTTT.

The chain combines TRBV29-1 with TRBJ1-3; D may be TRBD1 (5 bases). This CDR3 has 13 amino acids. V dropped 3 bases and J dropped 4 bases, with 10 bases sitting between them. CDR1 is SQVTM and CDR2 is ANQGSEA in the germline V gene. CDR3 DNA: TGCAGCGTTGACCAGGGCAGAGGAAACACCATATATTTT. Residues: CSVDQGRGNTIYF. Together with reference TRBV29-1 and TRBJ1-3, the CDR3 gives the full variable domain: SAVISQKPSRDICQRGTSLTIQCQVDSQVTMMFWYRQQPGQSLTLIATANQGSEATYESGFVIDKFPISRPNLTFSTLTVSNMSPEDSSIYLCSVDQGRGNTIYFGEGSWLTVV.

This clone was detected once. The DNA of the CDR3 is TGTGCCAGCAGCGTAGCCCGAGGGAGGGATGGCTCCTACAATGAGCAGTTCTTC. This codes for CASSVARGRDGSYNEQFF. V usage is TRBV9 and J usage is TRBJ2-1, with 7 bases lining up with TRBD2. V lost 0 bases and J lost 0; bases outside the gene matches: 9. The CDR3 is 18 amino acids. The germline V gene encodes CDR1 SGDLS and CDR2 YYNGEE.

CDR3: CASSSGRLQETQYF. The DNA for the CDR3 is TGTGCCAGCAGTTCAGGGCGGCTACAAGAGACCCAGTACTTC. The J gene is TRBJ2-5, the V gene TRBV9; D possibly corresponds to TRBD1 (5 bases). This CDR3 is 14 amino acids long. Germline-derived CDR1 and CDR2 are SGDLS and YYNGEE. V dropped 5 bases and J dropped 2 bases, with 13 bases sitting between them.

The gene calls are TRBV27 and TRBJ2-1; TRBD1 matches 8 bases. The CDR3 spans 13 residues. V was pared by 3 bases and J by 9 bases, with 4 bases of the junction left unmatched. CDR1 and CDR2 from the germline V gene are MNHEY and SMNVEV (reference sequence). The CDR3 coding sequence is TGTGCCAGCAGTTTCTCACAGGGGGGTGAGCAGTTCTTC. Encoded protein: CASSFSQGGEQFF.

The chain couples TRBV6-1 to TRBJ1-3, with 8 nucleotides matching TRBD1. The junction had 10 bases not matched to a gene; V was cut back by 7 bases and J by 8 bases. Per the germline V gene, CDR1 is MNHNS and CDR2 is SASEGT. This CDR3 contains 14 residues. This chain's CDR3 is CASTRQGIGDTIYF. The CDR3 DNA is TGTGCCAGCACCCGACAGGGGATAGGAGACACCATATATTTT.